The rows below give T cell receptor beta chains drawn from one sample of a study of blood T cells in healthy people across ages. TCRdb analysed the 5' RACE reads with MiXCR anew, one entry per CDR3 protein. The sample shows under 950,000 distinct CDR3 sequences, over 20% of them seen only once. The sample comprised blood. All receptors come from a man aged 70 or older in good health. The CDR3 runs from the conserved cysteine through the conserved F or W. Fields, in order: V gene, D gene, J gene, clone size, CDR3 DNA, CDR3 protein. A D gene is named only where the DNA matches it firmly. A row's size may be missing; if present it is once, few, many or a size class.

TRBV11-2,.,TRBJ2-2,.,TGTGCCAGCAGCTTAAGATACACCGGGGAGCTGTTTTTT,CASSLRYTGELFF
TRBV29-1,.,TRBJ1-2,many,TGCAGCGTTGAAGGCAGGGCTGGCTACACCTTC,CSVEGRAGYTF
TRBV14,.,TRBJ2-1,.,TGTGCCAGCAGCCAAGTTGCCAGCGCTGAGCAGTTCTTC,CASSQVASAEQFF
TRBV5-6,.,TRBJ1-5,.,TGTGCCAGCAGCTGGCGGGCGAATAGCAATCAGCCCCAGCATTTT,CASSWRANSNQPQHF
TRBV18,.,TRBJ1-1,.,TGTGCCAGCTCCCCAGCGAGGGTTATGAACACTGAAGCTTTCTTT,CASSPARVMNTEAFF
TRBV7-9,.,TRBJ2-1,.,TGTGCCAGCAGGACCCGGGACAAATACAATGAGCAGTTCTTC,CASRTRDKYNEQFF
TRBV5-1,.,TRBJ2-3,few,TGCGCCAGCAGCCGGTCCAACACAGATACGCAGTATTTT,CASSRSNTDTQYF
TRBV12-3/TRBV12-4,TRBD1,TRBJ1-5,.,TGTGCCAGCAGTTTGAGGGGGACAGATCGGCGCAATCAGCCCCAGCATTTT,CASSLRGTDRRNQPQHF
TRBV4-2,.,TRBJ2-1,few,TGTGCCAGCAGCCAAGATCAGGGAGGCACCTACAATGAGCAGTTCTTC,CASSQDQGGTYNEQFF
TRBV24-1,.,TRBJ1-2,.,TGTGCCACCAGTGATCCTACAGAGGTACATGGCTACACCTTC,CATSDPTEVHGYTF
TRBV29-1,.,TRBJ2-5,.,TGCAGCTTCAGTTACGGGGGCGGCGAGACCCAGTACTTC,CSFSYGGGETQYF
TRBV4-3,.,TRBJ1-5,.,TGCGCCAGCAGCCAAGGATCAGGGTCGGGTCAGCCCCAGCATTTT,CASSQGSGSGQPQHF
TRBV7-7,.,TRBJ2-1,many,TGTGCCAGCAGCCCCCAGGGTGTGAATGAGCAGTTCTTC,CASSPQGVNEQFF
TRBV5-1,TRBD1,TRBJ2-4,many,TGCGCCAGCAGCTTTAGCGGACAGGGGAACATTCAGTACTTC,CASSFSGQGNIQYF
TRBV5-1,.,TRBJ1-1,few,TGCGCCAGCAGCTTGGACAGGGCCCCTGAAGCTTTCTTT,CASSLDRAPEAFF
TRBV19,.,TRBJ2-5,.,TGTGCCAGTAGTATATGGCCAGATAGGGGACAAGAGACCCAGTACTTC,CASSIWPDRGQETQYF
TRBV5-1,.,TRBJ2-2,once,TGCGCCAGCAGCTTTGCCCCCGACACCGGGGAGCTGTTTTTT,CASSFAPDTGELFF
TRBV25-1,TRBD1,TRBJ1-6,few,TGTGCCAGCAGTGAATACCAGCAGGGGGTGTCACCCCTCCACTTT,CASSEYQQGVSPLHF
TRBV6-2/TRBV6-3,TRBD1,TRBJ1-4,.,TGTGCCAGCAGTCCACAGGGGCGAATGGAAAAACTGTTTTTT,CASSPQGRMEKLFF
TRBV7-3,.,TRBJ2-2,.,TGTGTCAGCAGCTTAACAAGGACAGAAAACACCGGGGAGCTGTTTTTT,CVSSLTRTENTGELFF
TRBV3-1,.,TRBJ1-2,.,TGTGCCAGCAGCCAAGAACAGTGGAAAGGCTACACCTTC,CASSQEQWKGYTF
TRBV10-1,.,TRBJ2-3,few,TGCGCCAGCAGTGAGTCGATGGCAGGTTCAGATACGCAGTATTTT,CASSESMAGSDTQYF
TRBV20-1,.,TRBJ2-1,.,TGCAGTGCCATACAGGCCGCAGGTGCCTACAATGAGCAGTTCTTC,CSAIQAAGAYNEQFF
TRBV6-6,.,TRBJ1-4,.,TGTGCCAGCAGTTACTCTTTGAGTCGGGAAAAACTGTTTTTT,CASSYSLSREKLFF
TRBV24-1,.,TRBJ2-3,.,TGTGCCACCAGTGATGTGGGGGGACCCACAGATACGCAGTATTTT,CATSDVGGPTDTQYF
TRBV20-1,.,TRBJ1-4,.,TGCAGTGCTAGTCCTAAGGGGGAAAAACTGTTTTTT,CSASPKGEKLFF
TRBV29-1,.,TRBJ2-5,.,TGCAGCGTGCCCAGCTGGGGGGAGACCCAGTACTTC,CSVPSWGETQYF
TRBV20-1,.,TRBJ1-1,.,TGCAGTGCTACCCAATTAGTGGGCGCTGAAGCTTTCTTT,CSATQLVGAEAFF
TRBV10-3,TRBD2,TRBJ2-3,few,TGTGCCATCAAAAACCATCGAGCGGGGGGCACAGATACGCAGTATTTT,CAIKNHRAGGTDTQYF
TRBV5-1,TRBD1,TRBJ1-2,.,TGCGCCAGCAGCTTGACACAGGGGGCGGATGGCTACACCTTC,CASSLTQGADGYTF
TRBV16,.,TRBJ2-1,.,TGTGCCAGCAGCCAGGAGGCAGGGTACGACAATGAGCAGTTCTTC,CASSQEAGYDNEQFF
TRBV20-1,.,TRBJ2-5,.,TGCAGTGCTAGGGGGGGACAACCCAAAGAGACCCAGTACTTC,CSARGGQPKETQYF
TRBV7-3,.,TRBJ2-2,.,TGTGCCAGCAGCTTAAATAGGCCACCAAACACCGGGGAGCTGTTTTTT,CASSLNRPPNTGELFF
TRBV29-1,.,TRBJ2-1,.,TGCAGCGTTGAAGTACGTGCCGGGAATGAGCAGTTCTTC,CSVEVRAGNEQFF
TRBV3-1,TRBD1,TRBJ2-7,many,TGTGCCAGCAGCCAGAGCTCCGGGACAGGGTTCCTGCAGTACTTC,CASSQSSGTGFLQYF
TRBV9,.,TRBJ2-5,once,TGTGCCAGCAGCACCAGGAAACAGGGTAGGGATGAGCGGTTCTTC,CASSTRKQGRDERFF
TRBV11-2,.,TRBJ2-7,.,TGTGCCAGCAGCCCGATGGGTGACGAGCAGTACTTC,CASSPMGDEQYF
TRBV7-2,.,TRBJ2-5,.,TGTGCCAGCAGCCGCCCCTTTAACGGGGAGACCCAGTACTTC,CASSRPFNGETQYF
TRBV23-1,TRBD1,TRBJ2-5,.,TGCGCCAGCACCTGGCAGGGGGAGCAGTACTTC,CASTWQGEQYF
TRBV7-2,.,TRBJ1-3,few,TGTGCCAGCAGCCCTATGCACTCTGGAAACACCATATATTTT,CASSPMHSGNTIYF
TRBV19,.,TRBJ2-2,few,TGTGCCAGTAGTTGGGGGGGGCGCTTGGCCGGGGAGCTGTTTTTT,CASSWGGRLAGELFF
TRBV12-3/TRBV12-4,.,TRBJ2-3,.,TGTGCCAGCAGATTGGGGAGCTCCTACGAGCAGTACTTT,CASRLGSSYEQYF
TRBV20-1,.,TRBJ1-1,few,TGCAGTGCTCCTCAAGCAACAACAGAAGCTTTCTTT,CSAPQATTEAFF
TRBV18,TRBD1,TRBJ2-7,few,TGTGCCAGCTCAGGAACAGGGGGCGTGCAGTACTTC,CASSGTGGVQYF
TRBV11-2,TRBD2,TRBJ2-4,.,TGTGCCAGCAGCTCCCATGGGGGGGGATCCAAAAACATTCAGTACTTC,CASSSHGGGSKNIQYF
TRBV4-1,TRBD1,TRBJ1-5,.,TGCGCCAGCAGCCAAGATGGGACAGTCAATCAGCCCCAGCATTTT,CASSQDGTVNQPQHF
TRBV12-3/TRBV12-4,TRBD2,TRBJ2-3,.,TGTGCCAGCAGTTTCCCCCCCACTAGCGATATAACAGATACGCAGTATTTT,CASSFPPTSDITDTQYF
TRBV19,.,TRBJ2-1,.,TGTGCCAGTAGTAGCCCCGGGGCCTACGATGAGCAGTTCTTC,CASSSPGAYDEQFF
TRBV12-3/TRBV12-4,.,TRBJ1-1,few,TGTGCCAGCAGTGCCCCCGGGACACCTAACACTGAAGCTTTCTTT,CASSAPGTPNTEAFF
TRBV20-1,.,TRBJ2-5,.,TGCAGTGCTAGCCTCATGGGGCGGCGGGAGACCCAGTACTTC,CSASLMGRRETQYF
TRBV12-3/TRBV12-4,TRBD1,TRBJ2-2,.,TGTGCCAGCAGTTGGACAGGGATCCCCGGGGAGCTGTTTTTT,CASSWTGIPGELFF
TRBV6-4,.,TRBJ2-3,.,TGTGCCAGCAGTGACGGGGGGCTCGCAGATACGCAGTATTTT,CASSDGGLADTQYF
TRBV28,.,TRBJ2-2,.,TGTGCCAGCAACTCCGGATCGAACACCGGGGAGCTGTTTTTT,CASNSGSNTGELFF
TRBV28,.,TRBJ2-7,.,TGTGCCAGCAGCCCTCCGTGGCACGAGCAGTACTTC,CASSPPWHEQYF
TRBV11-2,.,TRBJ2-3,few,TGTGCCACCAGCTTGGGTCAGGGCGTCGGCCAGACAGATACGCAGTATTTT,CATSLGQGVGQTDTQYF
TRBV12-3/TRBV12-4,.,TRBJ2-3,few,TGTGCCAGCAGTTGGGCGGAAGATACGCAGTATTTT,CASSWAEDTQYF
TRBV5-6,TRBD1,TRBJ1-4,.,TGTGCCAGCAGCTATGACAGGGGAATTAGGTTGGATGAAAAACTGTTTTTT,CASSYDRGIRLDEKLFF
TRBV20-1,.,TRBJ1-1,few,TGCAGTGGTGCGGGATCCCTTTCGAACACTGAAGCTTTCTTT,CSGAGSLSNTEAFF
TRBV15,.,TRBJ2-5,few,TGTGCCACCAGCAGTTTAAGGGTGGAGACCCAGTACTTC,CATSSLRVETQYF
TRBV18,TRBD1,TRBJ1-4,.,TGTGCCAGCTCACCAGGCGGGACAGGGCATGAAAAACTGTTTTTT,CASSPGGTGHEKLFF